Each of the 30 T cell receptor beta chains below was sequenced from the same sample in a study of cytomegalovirus exposure and HLA in healthy donors. The primer mix had 60 Vbeta and 13 Jbeta primers. TCRdb's table, derived via immunoSEQ multiplex PCR, lists solely in-frame clones and lacks some. This sample has under 200,000 clones, with approximately 82% found just once. Sequencing input: PBMCs. The receptors here all came from a woman between 18 and 30 years old in good health and CMV-seronegative.

The chain uses TRBV4-3 and TRBJ1-5; D ambiguous. Germline V lookup: CDR1 LGHNA, CDR2 YSLEER. Trimming shortened V by 3 bases and J by 3 bases, and 6 bases separated the two germline ends. The CDR3 extends over 13 amino acids. CDR3 DNA: TGCGCCAGCAGCCAGGGCCTCAATCAGCCCCAGCATTTT. Translating it yields CASSQGLNQPQHF.

The rearrangement joins TRBV7-8 to TRBJ2-5, with a possible D match to TRBD1 (6 bases). The J call is in doubt because the DNA end fits TRBJ2-7 better. This CDR3 comprises 14 residues. CDR1 and CDR2 from the germline V gene are SGHVS and FQNEAQ. DNA for the CDR3: TGTGCCAGCAGCGAAGGGACACCTACCTACGAGCAGTACTTC. Translation: CASSEGTPTYEQYF.

This chain connects TRBV5-6 to TRBJ2-7; D is possibly TRBD2 (6 bases). The V gene lost 4 bases and the J gene lost 5 bases, with 19 bases spanning the gap. The CDR3 has 15 amino acids. From germline, CDR1 is SGHDT and CDR2 YYEEEE. For the CDR3, the DNA is TGTGCCAGCAGCGGAACCGGGACTCCCCCCGACGAGCAGTACTTC. Its translation is CASSGTGTPPDEQYF.

As DNA, the CDR3 is TGTGCCTGGAGCCAGGGGAGTCATCAGCCCCAGCATTTT. It encodes CAWSQGSHQPQHF. The genes are TRBV30 and TRBJ1-5; the D gene is possibly TRBD1 (6 bases). The CDR3 runs 13 residues. The germline CDR1 and CDR2 sequences are GTSNPN and SVGIG (reference sequence). Trimming shortened V by 3 bases and J by 5 bases, and 11 bases separated the two germline ends.

The V call is TRBV4-3, the J call TRBJ2-1, with D tentatively TRBD2 (6 bases). Germline lookup yields CDR1 LGHNA and CDR2 YSLEER. The V gene lost 1 base and the J gene lost 4 bases, with 17 bases spanning the gap. The CDR3 consists of 17 residues. The CDR3 DNA sequence: TGCGCCAGCAGCCAAGGGGCCGGACTACCTCCATACAATGAGCAGTTCTTC. Translating it yields CASSQGAGLPPYNEQFF.

The chain uses TRBV5-6 and TRBJ2-4; maybe TRBD1 (6 bases). Trimming took 0 bases from V and 0 from J, leaving 13 bases between them. The germline gives CDR1 SGHDT, CDR2 YYEEEE. The CDR3 extends over 17 amino acids. CDR3: CASSLGGTPLAKNIQYF. The CDR3 DNA reads as TGTGCCAGCAGCTTGGGGGGGACACCTCTAGCCAAAAACATTCAGTACTTC. Combining the CDR3 with reference TRBV5-6 and TRBJ2-4 gives the whole variable domain DAGVTQSPTHLIKTRGQQVTLRCSPKSGHDTVSWYQQALGQGPQFIFQYYEEEERQRGNFPDRFSGHQFPNYSSELNVNALLLGDSALYLCASSLGGTPLAKNIQYFGAGTRLSVL.

The rearrangement links TRBV27 to TRBJ2-7, with 7 bases matching TRBD2. The germline CDR1 and CDR2 sequences are MNHEY and SMNVEV (reference sequence). V shed 6 bases and J 4 bases; nucleotides not matched to a gene: 12. The CDR3 runs to 15 residues. CDR3 region: CASRTFGGSVYEQYF. The CDR3 region has the DNA TGTGCCAGCAGGACGTTTGGCGGGAGTGTGTACGAGCAGTACTTC.

This clone was counted once. The CDR3 sequence is CASTLRGQSTEAFF. The CDR3 DNA follows: TGTGCCAGCACTCTTCGGGGACAGAGCACTGAAGCTTTCTTT. The gene calls are TRBV28 and TRBJ1-1, with TRBD1 matching over 7 bases. The V gene's germline CDR1 is MDHEN and CDR2 SYDVKM. V lost 7 bases and J lost 4; bases outside the gene matches: 9. There are 14 residues in the CDR3.

The chain uses TRBV7-9 and TRBJ2-3, with 12 bases that match TRBD2. This CDR3 has 16 amino acids. Germline values: CDR1 SEHNR, CDR2 FQNEAQ (reference sequence). Trimming removed 6 bases from V and 5 bases from J; junction bases left unmatched: 9. The CDR3 DNA reads as TGTGCCAGCAGTTCTCGACTAGCGGGAGACGAAGATACGCAGTATTTT. Translated, it gives CASSSRLAGDEDTQYF.

The CDR3 DNA is TGTGCCAGCAGTTTACGCCTAGACCACTACGAGCAGTACTTC. Its protein product is CASSLRLDHYEQYF. The chain joins TRBV28 to TRBJ2-7; D ambiguous. Germline V gives CDR1 MDHEN, CDR2 SYDVKM. V dropped 2 bases and J dropped 3 bases, with 11 bases sitting between them. The CDR3 consists of 14 residues.

V usage is TRBV7-2 and J usage is TRBJ2-3, with TRBD2 matching 9 bases. Per germline, CDR1 SGHTA and CDR2 FQGNSA. CDR3 length: 15 amino acids. V shed 1 base and J 6 bases; nucleotides not matched to a gene: 5. CDR3 sequence: CASSLVVSGRDTQYF. For the CDR3, the DNA is TGTGCCAGCAGCTTAGTGGTGAGCGGGAGGGATACGCAGTATTTT.

For the CDR3, the DNA is TGTGCCTGTACTTTGGCGGGAGGCCAAGAGACCCAGTACTTC. This translates into CACTLAGGQETQYF. The chain is built from TRBV30 and TRBJ2-5, with 8 bases lining up with TRBD2. Germline values: CDR1 GTSNPN, CDR2 SVGIG (reference sequence). This CDR3 comprises 14 residues. Trimming removed 6 bases from V and 1 base from J; junction bases left unmatched: 7.

The chain joins TRBV4-3 to TRBJ1-4, with 7 positions matching TRBD1. This CDR3 has 15 residues. Trimming took 2 bases from V and 4 from J; bases not matched to a gene: 4. Germline V gene lookup returns CDR1 LGHNA and CDR2 YSLEER. The CDR3 reads CASSQSRGNNEKLFF. In nucleotides, the CDR3 is TGCGCCAGCAGCCAATCCAGGGGGAATAATGAAAAACTGTTTTTT.

V gene TRBV7-6 combines with J gene TRBJ1-4; no definite D call. Germline assignment: CDR1 SGHVS and CDR2 FNYEAQ. Trimming removed 5 bases at V and 6 bases at J, with 13 bases between. The CDR3 totals 14 residues. The CDR3 DNA sequence: TGTGCCAGCAGCCCTGACAACCCCCATGAAAAACTGTTTTTT. Amino acid sequence: CASSPDNPHEKLFF.

V and J are TRBV7-2 and TRBJ2-1; D perhaps matches TRBD2 (6 bases). Per germline, CDR1 SGHTA and CDR2 FQGNSA. With 3 bases removed from V and 4 bases from J, the gap between germline ends came to 13 bases. The CDR3 length is 15 residues. CDR3 nucleotide sequence: TGTGCCAGCAGCTTTCAGGACTACCCGTACAATGAGCAGTTCTTC. Encoded protein: CASSFQDYPYNEQFF.

V and J are TRBV7-9 and TRBJ2-5, with 7 bases that match TRBD1. This CDR3 contains 15 residues. V dropped 5 bases and J dropped 2; count of bases not matched to a gene: 8. CDR1 and CDR2 from the germline V gene are SEHNR and FQNEAQ (reference sequence). Written as DNA, the CDR3 is TGTGCCAGCAGCCCATTCGGGACAGAACAAGAGACCCAGTACTTC. The encoded protein is CASSPFGTEQETQYF.

The chain carries TRBV5-1 and TRBJ2-4; D is undetermined. Deletions cut 4 bases from V and 6 bases from J, with 20 bases between. Germline values: CDR1 SGHRS, CDR2 YFSETQ. The CDR3 spans 16 residues. CDR3 residues: CASSPPGTVETNIQYF. DNA of the CDR3: TGCGCCAGCAGCCCTCCGGGTACGGTTGAAACAAACATTCAGTACTTC.

The rearrangement joins TRBV7-2 to TRBJ2-3; TRBD1 is a possible D gene (5 bases). V lost 5 bases and J 0 bases, leaving 9 bases between the germline ends. CDR1 and CDR2 from the germline V gene are SGHTA and FQGNSA. This CDR3 spans 14 amino acids. CDR3 region: CASSPTVSTDTQYF. The DNA of the CDR3 is TGTGCCAGCAGCCCGACAGTTAGCACAGATACGCAGTATTTT.

V and J are TRBV4-3 and TRBJ1-1, with 11 positions matching TRBD1. Germline CDR1 LGHNA, CDR2 YSLEER. V trimming: 0 bases; J trimming: 4 bases; junction bases outside the gene matches: 10. This CDR3 is built from 18 residues. CDR3 in DNA: TGCGCCAGCAGCCAAGATCCTCCCACCGGGACAGGGGGCACTGAAGCTTTCTTT. Its translation is CASSQDPPTGTGGTEAFF.

Points on this clone: One junction end does not reproduce the germline sequence, and a read error may be involved. This specimen includes other DNA sequences encoding the same CDR3. The gene calls are TRBV5-4 and TRBJ1-1, with a possible D match to TRBD1 (5 bases). Looked up from germline, CDR1 is SGHNT and CDR2 is YYREEE (reference sequence). The CDR3 loop spans 15 amino acids. In nucleotides, the CDR3 is TGCGCCAGCAGCTTGGACCAGACAGTTTACGCTGAAGCTTTCTTT. Protein: CASSLDQTVYAEAFF.

The chain joins TRBV27 to TRBJ2-7, with 9 bases lining up with TRBD2. The CDR3 totals 15 residues. J gave up 6 bases and V 5 bases, and 11 bases lay outside the gene matches. Germline V gene lookup returns CDR1 MNHEY and CDR2 SMNVEV (reference sequence). DNA of the CDR3: TGTGCCAGCAGTACCCTCATAGCGGGAGTTGGCGAGCAGTACTTC. Protein: CASSTLIAGVGEQYF.

The chain combines TRBV9 with TRBJ1-1; D gene ambiguous. The CDR3 loop spans 15 amino acids. Germline V gives CDR1 SGDLS, CDR2 YYNGEE. V was clipped by 4 bases and J by 5 bases, with 18 bases between them. The CDR3 reads CASSHGHSRGTEAFF. The CDR3, as DNA: TGTGCCAGCAGCCACGGTCACTCTAGAGGGACTGAAGCTTTCTTT.

The chain is built from TRBV7-6 and TRBJ1-5; D is uncertain. Germline-derived CDR1 and CDR2 are SGHVS and FNYEAQ. This CDR3 has 13 residues. V lost 1 base to trimming and J lost 7 bases, with 8 bases between them. The CDR3 sequence: CASSLGGLQPQHF. The DNA for the CDR3 is TGTGCCAGCAGCTTAGGAGGGCTGCAGCCCCAGCATTTT.

The chain carries TRBV18 and TRBJ1-6; a weak D match, TRBD1 (5 bases). Germline V gene lookup returns CDR1 KGHSH and CDR2 LQKENI. The CDR3 sequence is 14 residues long. Trimming took off 5 bases at V and 5 bases at J, with 10 bases between the two ends. The CDR3 is CASSADSHNSPLHF. The CDR3 DNA reads TGTGCCAGCTCAGCAGACAGTCATAATTCACCCCTCCACTTT.

The V call is TRBV5-1, the J call TRBJ2-5, with 10 bases that match TRBD1. This CDR3 is 19 amino acids long. Germline loops: CDR1 SGHRS, CDR2 YFSETQ. The ends lost 4 bases at V and 0 bases at J; junction bases unmatched: 15. As DNA, the CDR3 is TGCGCCAGCAGCGCCGTTCCGGGACAGGGGTCAGCCAACCAAGAGACCCAGTACTTC. The encoded protein is CASSAVPGQGSANQETQYF.

V is TRBV9 and J is TRBJ2-7, with D maybe TRBD1 (5 bases). V dropped 0 bases and J dropped 3 bases, with 13 bases sitting between them. The CDR3 totals 15 residues. Germline CDR1 and CDR2: SGDLS and YYNGEE. The CDR3 is CASSVATGQHYEQYF. The CDR3 coding sequence is TGTGCCAGCAGCGTAGCTACTGGACAACACTACGAGCAGTACTTC.

This chain connects TRBV11-3 to TRBJ2-1; 11 bases fit TRBD2. Germline V gene lookup returns CDR1 SGHNT and CDR2 YENEEA. The CDR3 runs to 17 residues. J lost 2 bases, V lost 0 bases, and 3 bases had no gene match. In nucleotides, the CDR3 is TGTGCCAGCAGCTTAGAGTTAGCGGGAGGGACCTACAATGAGCAGTTCTTC. This gives the protein CASSLELAGGTYNEQFF.

This clone has only one observation. The J gene is TRBJ2-1, the V gene TRBV11-3; 9 bases fit TRBD1. The V and J ends lost 5 bases and 9 bases, in that order; junction bases with no gene match: 17. Germline V gene data show CDR1 as SGHNT and CDR2 as YENEEA. The CDR3 length is 17 residues. The CDR3 is CASSPLPPGQGKVEQFF. The CDR3 nucleotides read TGTGCCAGCAGCCCCCTCCCCCCGGGACAGGGTAAGGTTGAGCAGTTCTTC.

The table lists this clone with many counts. The chain carries TRBV5-1 and TRBJ2-7; 9 positions match TRBD2. With V trimmed by 3 bases and J by 4 bases, 11 bases remained unmatched. The CDR3 is made up of 16 amino acids. Germline V gene data show CDR1 as SGHRS and CDR2 as YFSETQ. The DNA for the CDR3 is TGCGCCAGCAGCTCCAAAGGCGGGGGGGCTCTGTACGAGCAGTACTTC. Its translation is CASSSKGGGALYEQYF.

This clone was seen a single time. This chain links TRBV11-3 with TRBJ2-3; 10 bases match TRBD2. CDR1 and CDR2 from the germline V gene are SGHNT and YENEEA. V trimming: 4 bases; J trimming: 2 bases; junction bases outside the gene matches: 6. CDR3 length equals 16 residues. The CDR3 region is CASSSPGTSATDTQYF. CDR3 DNA sequence: TGTGCCAGCAGCTCTCCCGGGACTAGCGCCACAGATACGCAGTATTTT.